The rows below give T cell receptor beta chains drawn from one sample of a study of T cells in Graves' hyperthyroidism and ophthalmopathy. MiXCR was run by TCRdb on the multiplex PCR reads, yielding one entry per CDR3 protein. The sample yields around 300,000 distinct CDR3 sequences, roughly 22% seen once. The specimen was blood. All receptors come from a man in his thirties or forties with Graves' ophthalmopathy. The CDR3 runs from the conserved cysteine through the conserved F or W.

v_gene: TRBV27
CDR3aa: CASKYQETQYF

v_gene: TRBV5-1
CDR3aa: CASSLNNQPNTEAFF

v_gene: TRBV20-1
CDR3aa: CSARDTGDTPFTDTQYF

v_gene: TRBV28
CDR3aa: CASSFSGLAGNGGGTDTQYF

v_gene: TRBV6-1
CDR3aa: CANLGAPLNYEQYF

v_gene: TRBV6-5
CDR3aa: CASSYTSKTGLQTQYF

v_gene: TRBV6-1
CDR3aa: CASKGTRSSNQPQHF

v_gene: TRBV29-1
CDR3aa: CSVVGRGYGYTF

v_gene: TRBV5-1
CDR3aa: CASSYGTSGEQFF

v_gene: TRBV12-3/TRBV12-4
CDR3aa: CASNSGTGGPFGTDTQYF

v_gene: TRBV2
CDR3aa: CASSWSRPYEQYF

v_gene: TRBV20-1
CDR3aa: CSAEGTSGPSYEQYF

v_gene: TRBV27
CDR3aa: CASSLSMGATYNEQFF

v_gene: TRBV5-1
CDR3aa: CASSRPWDFLTGELFF

v_gene: TRBV6-5
CDR3aa: CASSYSTSATYNEQFF

v_gene: TRBV7-8
CDR3aa: CASSLRLGGLAGLEQYF

v_gene: TRBV4-1
CDR3aa: CASSQEAGGPSGTQYF

v_gene: TRBV29-1
CDR3aa: CSVASTYTGELFF

v_gene: TRBV6-2/TRBV6-3
CDR3aa: CASSYLGQQYEQYF

v_gene: TRBV6-5
CDR3aa: CASSYSRPSGSWKEEQYF

v_gene: TRBV24-1
CDR3aa: CATSDSGQGGNQPQHF

v_gene: TRBV30
CDR3aa: CAWSVDRGLGYTF

v_gene: TRBV5-1
CDR3aa: CASSLGTDSNQPQHF

v_gene: TRBV2
CDR3aa: CASSSHLDEQYF